This T cell receptor (beta chain) appears in the sequencing data of a study of T cells in tumors after PD-1 blockade. Whole-study findings and limits: Peripheral recruitment is suggested, as some novel exhausted tumor clones were in pre-treatment blood.

The V segment lost 6 bases and the J segment 4 bases; nucleotides outside the gene matches: 3. This CDR3 region has 14 residues. In germline, CDR1 is MNHNY, CDR2 SVGAGI (reference sequence). Clones were read by immunoSEQ multiplex PCR, and TCRdb kept only the in-frame ones, dropping some. Altogether roughly 50,000 clones are present, 81% being singletons, with the ten largest covering about 3.8%. In regard to this clone: What it recognizes is unknown.

This specimen was PBMCs, taken before anti-PD-1 treatment. The chain couples TRBV6-6 to TRBJ1-4, with 9 bases that match TRBD1. This receptor was taken from a human donor with basal cell carcinoma. CDR3 residues: CASRYRGLNEKLFF. In DNA form, the CDR3 reads TGTGCCAGCAGGTACAGGGGGCTTAATGAAAAACTGTTTTTT.